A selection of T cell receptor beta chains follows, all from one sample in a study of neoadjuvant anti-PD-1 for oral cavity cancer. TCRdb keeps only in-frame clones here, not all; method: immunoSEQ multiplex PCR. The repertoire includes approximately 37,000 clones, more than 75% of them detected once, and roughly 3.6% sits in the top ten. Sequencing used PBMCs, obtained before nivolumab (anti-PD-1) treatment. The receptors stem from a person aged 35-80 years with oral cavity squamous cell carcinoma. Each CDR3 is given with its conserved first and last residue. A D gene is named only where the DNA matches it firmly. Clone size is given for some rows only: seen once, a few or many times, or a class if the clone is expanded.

cdr3_aa: CASSPLASQETQYF; cdr3_nt: TGTGCCAGTAGTCCCCTGGCCTCTCAAGAGACCCAGTACTTC; v_call: TRBV19; d_call: .; clone_size: .; j_call: TRBJ2-5; cdr3_length: 14
cdr3_aa: CASSPTGGRDEAFF; cdr3_nt: TGTGCCAGCAGCCCTACCGGCGGACGGGACGAAGCTTTCTTT; v_call: TRBV4-2; d_call: .; clone_size: .; j_call: TRBJ1-1; cdr3_length: 14
cdr3_aa: CSVDLSGLAGGEQFF; cdr3_nt: TGCAGCGTTGACCTGTCGGGACTAGCGGGGGGGGAGCAGTTCTTC; v_call: TRBV29-1; d_call: TRBD2; clone_size: .; j_call: TRBJ2-1; cdr3_length: 15
cdr3_aa: CASSFSGGLMNTEAFF; cdr3_nt: TGTGCCAGCAGTTTTTCAGGGGGCCTGATGAACACTGAAGCTTTCTTT; v_call: TRBV28; d_call: TRBD1; clone_size: .; j_call: TRBJ1-1; cdr3_length: 16
cdr3_aa: CASRRDGSSYEQYF; cdr3_nt: TGTGCCAGCAGAAGAGACGGAAGCTCCTACGAGCAGTACTTC; v_call: TRBV6-5; d_call: .; clone_size: .; j_call: TRBJ2-7; cdr3_length: 14
cdr3_aa: CASSVVGTGTYNEQFF; cdr3_nt: TGTGCCAGCAGCGTAGTAGGGACAGGGACCTACAATGAGCAGTTCTTC; v_call: TRBV9; d_call: TRBD1; clone_size: .; j_call: TRBJ2-1; cdr3_length: 16
cdr3_aa: CASSLGDSEQYF; cdr3_nt: TGTGCCAGCAGCTTAGGCGACAGCGAGCAGTACTTC; v_call: TRBV13; d_call: .; clone_size: .; j_call: TRBJ2-7; cdr3_length: 12
cdr3_aa: CASSQDGTGAAYEQYF; cdr3_nt: TGCGCCAGCAGCCAAGATGGGACAGGGGCCGCCTACGAGCAGTACTTC; v_call: TRBV4-3; d_call: TRBD1; clone_size: .; j_call: TRBJ2-7; cdr3_length: 16
cdr3_aa: CASSVEGMNTEAFF; cdr3_nt: TGTGCCAGCAGCGTAGAGGGGATGAACACTGAAGCTTTCTTT; v_call: TRBV9; d_call: .; clone_size: once; j_call: TRBJ1-1; cdr3_length: 14
cdr3_aa: CASSLAGQGAAIEAFF; cdr3_nt: TGCGCCAGCAGCTTGGCAGGACAGGGGGCCGCGATCGAAGCTTTCTTT; v_call: TRBV5-1; d_call: TRBD1; clone_size: once; j_call: TRBJ1-1; cdr3_length: 16
cdr3_aa: CASSERGTGNTIYF; cdr3_nt: TGTGCCAGCAGTGAACGGGGTACTGGAAACACCATATATTTT; v_call: TRBV6-1; d_call: .; clone_size: .; j_call: TRBJ1-3; cdr3_length: 14
cdr3_aa: CASRNSQGFTEAFF; cdr3_nt: TGCGCCAGCAGGAACTCACAGGGATTCACTGAAGCTTTCTTT; v_call: TRBV5-1; d_call: .; clone_size: .; j_call: TRBJ1-1; cdr3_length: 14
cdr3_aa: CASSFSGSYYGYTF; cdr3_nt: TGTGCCAGCAGTTTTTCGGGTTCTTACTATGGCTACACCTTC; v_call: TRBV28; d_call: .; clone_size: once; j_call: TRBJ1-2; cdr3_length: 14
cdr3_aa: CASTGGGAPLDYGYTF; cdr3_nt: TGTGCCAGTACCGGGGGAGGGGCCCCTCTTGACTATGGCTACACCTTC; v_call: TRBV19; d_call: .; clone_size: .; j_call: TRBJ1-2; cdr3_length: 16
cdr3_aa: CASSQDPNRGTNTEAFF; cdr3_nt: TGCGCCAGCAGCCAAGATCCGAACCGGGGCACGAACACTGAAGCTTTCTTT; v_call: TRBV4-1; d_call: .; clone_size: .; j_call: TRBJ1-1; cdr3_length: 17
cdr3_aa: CASSDGNRAREQYF; cdr3_nt: TGTGCCAGCAGTGATGGAAACAGGGCCAGGGAGCAGTACTTC; v_call: TRBV2; d_call: .; clone_size: few; j_call: TRBJ2-7; cdr3_length: 14
cdr3_aa: CASSLFAGDGYTF; cdr3_nt: TGTGCCAGCAGCTTATTCGCGGGTGATGGCTACACCTTC; v_call: TRBV7-3; d_call: .; clone_size: once; j_call: TRBJ1-2; cdr3_length: 13
cdr3_aa: CAWSALAGGETQYF; cdr3_nt: TGTGCCTGGAGTGCCCTAGCGGGGGGGGAGACCCAGTACTTC; v_call: TRBV30; d_call: TRBD2; clone_size: .; j_call: TRBJ2-5; cdr3_length: 14
cdr3_aa: CASSPWDGDNEQFF; cdr3_nt: TGTGCCAGCAGCCCGTGGGACGGAGACAATGAGCAGTTCTTC; v_call: TRBV5-8; d_call: .; clone_size: once; j_call: TRBJ2-1; cdr3_length: 14
cdr3_aa: CASSLVGSNTGELFF; cdr3_nt: TGTGCCAGCAGCTTAGTAGGCTCCAACACCGGGGAGCTGTTTTTT; v_call: TRBV7-6; d_call: .; clone_size: .; j_call: TRBJ2-2; cdr3_length: 15
cdr3_aa: CASSSGLAGGREQYF; cdr3_nt: TGTGCCAGCAGTTCCGGACTAGCGGGGGGGCGTGAGCAGTACTTC; v_call: TRBV27; d_call: TRBD2; clone_size: once; j_call: TRBJ2-7; cdr3_length: 15
cdr3_aa: CASSPGRMNTEAFF; cdr3_nt: TGTGCCAGCAGCCCGGGACGGATGAACACTGAAGCTTTCTTT; v_call: TRBV7-2; d_call: .; clone_size: .; j_call: TRBJ1-1; cdr3_length: 14
cdr3_aa: CASSRHFGELFF; cdr3_nt: TGTGCCAGTAGTCGCCATTTCGGGGAGCTGTTTTTT; v_call: TRBV19; d_call: .; clone_size: once; j_call: TRBJ2-2; cdr3_length: 12
cdr3_aa: CASSPSGETQYF; cdr3_nt: TGTGCCAGTAGTCCCTCGGGGGAGACCCAGTACTTC; v_call: TRBV19; d_call: .; clone_size: .; j_call: TRBJ2-5; cdr3_length: 12
cdr3_aa: CASSPWTGRSDTQYF; cdr3_nt: TGCGCCAGCAGCCCGTGGACAGGGCGGTCAGATACGCAGTATTTT; v_call: TRBV5-1; d_call: TRBD1; clone_size: .; j_call: TRBJ2-3; cdr3_length: 15
cdr3_aa: CASSLFRDRGYEQYF; cdr3_nt: TGTGCCAGCAGCTTGTTTAGGGACAGGGGCTACGAGCAGTACTTC; v_call: TRBV5-4; d_call: TRBD1; clone_size: .; j_call: TRBJ2-7; cdr3_length: 15
cdr3_aa: CASSLVPGRDQPQHF; cdr3_nt: TGTGCCAGCAGCTTGGTCCCAGGGAGAGATCAGCCCCAGCATTTT; v_call: TRBV5-4; d_call: .; clone_size: .; j_call: TRBJ1-5; cdr3_length: 15
cdr3_aa: CASSQDGNPGNIQYF; cdr3_nt: TGCGCCAGCAGCCAAGATGGCAACCCGGGGAACATTCAGTACTTC; v_call: TRBV4-3; d_call: .; clone_size: .; j_call: TRBJ2-4; cdr3_length: 15
cdr3_aa: CAITSRVGDTQYF; cdr3_nt: TGTGCCATCACCTCTCGCGTTGGGGATACGCAGTATTTT; v_call: TRBV10-3; d_call: .; clone_size: .; j_call: TRBJ2-3; cdr3_length: 13
cdr3_aa: CASFGSGGIYTQYF; cdr3_nt: TGTGCCAGCTTCGGTAGCGGAGGTATTTATACGCAGTATTTT; v_call: TRBV7-8; d_call: .; clone_size: .; j_call: TRBJ2-3; cdr3_length: 14